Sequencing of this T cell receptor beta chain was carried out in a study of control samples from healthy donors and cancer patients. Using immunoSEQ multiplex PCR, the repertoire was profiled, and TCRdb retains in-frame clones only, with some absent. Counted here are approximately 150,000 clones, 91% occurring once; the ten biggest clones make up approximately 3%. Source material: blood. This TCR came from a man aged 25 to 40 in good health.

The CDR3 DNA sequence: TGTGCCAGCAGCTCGGGGACTAATTCCTACAATGAGCAGTTCTTC. Protein product: CASSSGTNSYNEQFF. V is TRBV5-8 and J is TRBJ2-1; the match to TRBD2 covers 7 bases. V shed 3 bases and J 1 base; nucleotides not matched to a gene: 4. CDR1 and CDR2 from the germline V gene are SGHTS and YDEGEE. CDR3 size: 15 residues.